The 5 T cell receptor beta chains reported below all come from one sample, sequenced in a study of T cell repertoires in cytomegalovirus infection. Using its own MiXCR run on the reads, TCRdb lists one record per CDR3 protein. The data contain about 230,000 distinct CDR3 sequences, roughly 6.5% of them singletons. Sample: PBMCs. The receptors stem from a human donor in good health (CMV status not recorded). Some clones in this sample may be carry-over from other donors' samples.

This clonotype was seen repeatedly, ten times or more. CDR3 DNA sequence: TGTGCCAGCAGCCTATTTAACGCGAACTATGGCTACACCTTC. It translates to CASSLFNANYGYTF. This sequence joins TRBV7-2 and TRBJ1-2; D is unresolved. This CDR3 spans 14 amino acids. The V end lost 5 bases, the J end lost 2 bases, and 12 bases lay between the germline ends. Per the germline V gene, CDR1 is SGHTA and CDR2 is FQGNSA.

The rearrangement links TRBV29-1 to TRBJ1-1; D unresolved. The V end lost 0 bases, the J end lost 10 bases, and 15 bases lay between the germline ends. Per the germline V gene, CDR1 is SQVTM and CDR2 is ANQGSEA. This CDR3 comprises 13 residues. The CDR3 region is CSVEDDNEVGAFF. The CDR3 DNA reads as TGCAGCGTTGAAGATGATAACGAGGTGGGAGCTTTCTTT.

This clonotype was detected ten times or more. The genes are TRBV20-1 and TRBJ1-1; D perhaps matches TRBD1 (5 bases). CDR3 length equals 13 residues. V was cut by 0 bases and J by 5 bases, with 10 bases left in between. Germline-derived CDR1 and CDR2 are DFQATT and SNEGSKA (reference sequence). The CDR3 DNA reads TGCAGTGCTAGAGATCTTGCAGGGACTGAAGCTTTCTTT. This translates into CSARDLAGTEAFF.

This clonotype appeared many times. The gene calls are TRBV7-2 and TRBJ1-1; no definite D call. The CDR3 length is 15 residues. Germline V gene sequence: CDR1 SGHTA, CDR2 FQGNSA. Trimming took off 5 bases at V and 2 bases at J, with 15 bases between the two ends. CDR3 in amino acids: CASSVTLSTNTEAFF. In DNA form, the CDR3 reads TGTGCCAGCAGCGTTACTCTTTCTACCAACACTGAAGCTTTCTTT.

This clonotype was seen many times. The chain is built from TRBV28 and TRBJ1-5, with D perhaps TRBD1 (5 bases). This CDR3 is built from 14 residues. Trimming took off 7 bases at V and 5 bases at J, with 15 bases between the two ends. CDR1 and CDR2 (germline): MDHEN, SYDVKM. CDR3: CASTLYRGDQPQHF. DNA of the CDR3: TGTGCCAGCACCCTATATCGAGGGGATCAGCCCCAGCATTTT.